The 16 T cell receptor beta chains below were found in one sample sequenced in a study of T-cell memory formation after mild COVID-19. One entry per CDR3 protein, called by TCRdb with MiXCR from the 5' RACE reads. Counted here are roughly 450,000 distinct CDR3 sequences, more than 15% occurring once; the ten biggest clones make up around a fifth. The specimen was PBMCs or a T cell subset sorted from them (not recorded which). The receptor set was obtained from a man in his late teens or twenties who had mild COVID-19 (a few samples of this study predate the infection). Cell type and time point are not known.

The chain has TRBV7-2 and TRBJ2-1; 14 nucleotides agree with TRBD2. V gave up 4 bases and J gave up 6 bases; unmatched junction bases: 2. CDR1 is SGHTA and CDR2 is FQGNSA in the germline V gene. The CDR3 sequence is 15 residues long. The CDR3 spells CASSWGLAGVNEQFF. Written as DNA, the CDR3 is TGTGCCAGCAGCTGGGGACTAGCGGGGGTCAATGAGCAGTTCTTC.

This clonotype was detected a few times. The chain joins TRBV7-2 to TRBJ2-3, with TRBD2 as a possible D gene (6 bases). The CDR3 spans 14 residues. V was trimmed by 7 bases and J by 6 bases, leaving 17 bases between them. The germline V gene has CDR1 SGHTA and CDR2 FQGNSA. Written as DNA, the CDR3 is TGTGCCAGCACCCCCGAGACTAGTCGCGATACGCAGTATTTT. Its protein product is CASTPETSRDTQYF.

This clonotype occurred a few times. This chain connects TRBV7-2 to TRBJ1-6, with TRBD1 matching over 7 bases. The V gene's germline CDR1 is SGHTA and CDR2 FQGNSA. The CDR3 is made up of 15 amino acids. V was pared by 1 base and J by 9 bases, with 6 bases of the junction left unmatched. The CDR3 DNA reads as TGTGCCAGCAGCTTAGGGACAGGCATGGGTTCACCCCTCCACTTT. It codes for CASSLGTGMGSPLHF.

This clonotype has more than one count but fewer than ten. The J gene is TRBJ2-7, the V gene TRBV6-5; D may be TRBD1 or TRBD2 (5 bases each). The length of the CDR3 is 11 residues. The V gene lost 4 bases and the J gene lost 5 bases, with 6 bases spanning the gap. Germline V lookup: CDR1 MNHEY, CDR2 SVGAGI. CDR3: CASSWGNEQYF. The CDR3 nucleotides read TGTGCCAGCAGTTGGGGGAACGAGCAGTACTTC.

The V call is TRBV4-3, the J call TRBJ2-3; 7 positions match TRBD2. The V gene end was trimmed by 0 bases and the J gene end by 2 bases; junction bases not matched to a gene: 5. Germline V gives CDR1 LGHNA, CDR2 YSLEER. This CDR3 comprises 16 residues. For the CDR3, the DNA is TGCGCCAGCAGCCAAGATCTAGGGACTAACACAGATACGCAGTATTTT. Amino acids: CASSQDLGTNTDTQYF.

CDR3 sequence: CASLYYGQDYGYTF. The CDR3 DNA reads TGTGCCAGCTTGTATTATGGGCAAGACTATGGCTACACCTTC. The chain recombines TRBV2 with TRBJ1-2; D not resolved. V lost 8 bases to trimming and J lost 3 bases, with 16 bases between them. Germline V gene data show CDR1 as SNHLY and CDR2 as FYNNEI. CDR3 length: 14 residues.

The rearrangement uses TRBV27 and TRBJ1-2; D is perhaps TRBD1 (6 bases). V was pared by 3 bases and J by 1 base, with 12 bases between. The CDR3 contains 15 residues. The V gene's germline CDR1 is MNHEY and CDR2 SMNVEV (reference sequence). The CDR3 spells CASSFSPGHNYGYTF. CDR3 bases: TGTGCCAGCAGTTTCTCACCGGGACATAACTATGGCTACACCTTC.

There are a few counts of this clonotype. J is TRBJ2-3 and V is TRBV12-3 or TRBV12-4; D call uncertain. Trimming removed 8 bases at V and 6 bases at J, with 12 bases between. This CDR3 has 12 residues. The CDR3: CASLILGDTQYF. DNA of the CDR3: TGTGCCAGCCTCATTCTTGGGGATACGCAGTATTTT.

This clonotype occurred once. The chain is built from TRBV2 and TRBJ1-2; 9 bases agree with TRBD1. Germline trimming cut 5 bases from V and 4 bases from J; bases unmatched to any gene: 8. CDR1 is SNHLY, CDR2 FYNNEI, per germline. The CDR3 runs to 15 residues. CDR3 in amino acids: CASSLPGQGGYGYTF. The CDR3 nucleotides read TGTGCCAGCAGTCTCCCGGGACAGGGTGGCTATGGCTACACCTTC.

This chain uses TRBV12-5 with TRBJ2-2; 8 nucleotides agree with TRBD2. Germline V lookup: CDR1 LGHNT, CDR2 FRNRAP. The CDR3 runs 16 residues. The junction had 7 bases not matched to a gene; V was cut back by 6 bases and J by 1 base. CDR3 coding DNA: TGTGCTAGTGGACCACATCGGGGGGGGAACACCGGGGAGCTGTTTTTT. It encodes CASGPHRGGNTGELFF.

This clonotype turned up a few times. The CDR3 is CATAGAGASTGELFF. The CDR3 DNA follows: TGTGCCACCGCCGGGGCGGGGGCGAGCACCGGGGAGCTGTTTTTT. This chain uses TRBV24-1 with TRBJ2-2; weak D call: TRBD2 (7 bases). From germline, CDR1 is KGHDR and CDR2 SFDVKD. The CDR3 has 15 amino acids. V gave up 9 bases and J gave up 4 bases, with 17 bases separating them.

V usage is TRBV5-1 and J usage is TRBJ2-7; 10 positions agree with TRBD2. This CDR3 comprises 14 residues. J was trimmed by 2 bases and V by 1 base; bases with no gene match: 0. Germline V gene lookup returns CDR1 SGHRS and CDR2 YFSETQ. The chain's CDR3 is CASSLSGGAYEQYF. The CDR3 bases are TGCGCCAGCAGCTTGAGCGGGGGGGCCTACGAGCAGTACTTC.

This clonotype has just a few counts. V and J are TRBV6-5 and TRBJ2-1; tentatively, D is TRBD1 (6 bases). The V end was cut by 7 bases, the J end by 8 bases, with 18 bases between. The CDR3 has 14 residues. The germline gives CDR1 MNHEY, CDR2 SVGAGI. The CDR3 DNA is TGTGCCAGCAAGCCGGGGTGGGGGCTCGATGAGCAGTTCTTC. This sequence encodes CASKPGWGLDEQFF.

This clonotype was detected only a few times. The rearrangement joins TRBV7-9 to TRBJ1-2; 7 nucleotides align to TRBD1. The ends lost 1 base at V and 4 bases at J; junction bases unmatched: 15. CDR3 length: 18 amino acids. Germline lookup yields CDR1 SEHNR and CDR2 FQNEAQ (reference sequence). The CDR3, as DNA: TGTGCCAGCAGCTTAGGGGGGACAGCGTGGGGTCCCCTCTATGGCTACACCTTC. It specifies CASSLGGTAWGPLYGYTF.

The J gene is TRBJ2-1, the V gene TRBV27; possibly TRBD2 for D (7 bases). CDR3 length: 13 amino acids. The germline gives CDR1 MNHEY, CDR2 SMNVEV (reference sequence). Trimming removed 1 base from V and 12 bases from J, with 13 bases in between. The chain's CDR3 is CASSLLGGRGQFF. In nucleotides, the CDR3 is TGTGCCAGCAGTTTATTGGGGGGGCGCGGGCAGTTCTTC.

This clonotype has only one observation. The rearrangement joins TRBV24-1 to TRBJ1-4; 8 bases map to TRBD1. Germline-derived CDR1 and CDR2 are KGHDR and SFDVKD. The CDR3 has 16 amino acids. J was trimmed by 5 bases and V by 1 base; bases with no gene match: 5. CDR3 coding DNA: TGTGCCACCAGTGATTTCCCCAGGACAGGGAATGAAAAACTGTTTTTT. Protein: CATSDFPRTGNEKLFF.